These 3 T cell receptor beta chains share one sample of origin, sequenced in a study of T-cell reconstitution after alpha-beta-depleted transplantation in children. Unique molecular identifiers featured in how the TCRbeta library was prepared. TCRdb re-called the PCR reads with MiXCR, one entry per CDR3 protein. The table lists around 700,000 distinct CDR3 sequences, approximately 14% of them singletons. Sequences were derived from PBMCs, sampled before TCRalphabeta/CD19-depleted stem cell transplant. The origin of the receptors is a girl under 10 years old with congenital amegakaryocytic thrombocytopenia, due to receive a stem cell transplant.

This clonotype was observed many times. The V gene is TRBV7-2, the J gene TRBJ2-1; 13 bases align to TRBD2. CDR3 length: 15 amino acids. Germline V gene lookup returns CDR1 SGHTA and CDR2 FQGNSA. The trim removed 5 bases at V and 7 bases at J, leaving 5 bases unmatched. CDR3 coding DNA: TGTGCCAGCAGCATAAGACTAGCGGGAGGTAATGAGCAGTTCTTC. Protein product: CASSIRLAGGNEQFF.

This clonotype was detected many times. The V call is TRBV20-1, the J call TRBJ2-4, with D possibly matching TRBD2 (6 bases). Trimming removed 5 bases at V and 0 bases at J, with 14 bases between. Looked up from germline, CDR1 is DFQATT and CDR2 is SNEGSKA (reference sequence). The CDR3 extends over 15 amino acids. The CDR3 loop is CSALLPGGAKNIQYF. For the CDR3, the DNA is TGCAGTGCTCTACTCCCCGGGGGAGCCAAAAACATTCAGTACTTC.

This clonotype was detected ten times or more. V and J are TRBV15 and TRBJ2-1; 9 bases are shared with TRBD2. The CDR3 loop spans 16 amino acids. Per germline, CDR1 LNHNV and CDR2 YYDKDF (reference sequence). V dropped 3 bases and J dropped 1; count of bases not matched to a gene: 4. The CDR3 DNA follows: TGTGCCACCAGCAGGGTTACTAGCGGGTCCTACAATGAGCAGTTCTTC. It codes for CATSRVTSGSYNEQFF.